The next 29 T cell receptor beta chains were all read from a single sample in a study of T cells in localized non-small cell lung cancer. Using immunoSEQ multiplex PCR, the repertoire was profiled, and TCRdb retains in-frame clones only, with some absent. The sample carries under 75,000 clones, roughly nine tenths recorded once. Sequencing used peripheral blood, obtained before any cancer treatment. Receptors originate from a male donor aged 60 or over with stage III squamous cell lung carcinoma.

The rearrangement joins TRBV6-6 to TRBJ2-2, with D tentatively TRBD1 (6 bases). V lost 4 bases, J lost 4 bases, and 10 bases lay in between. The CDR3 runs 14 residues. Germline values: CDR1 MNHNY, CDR2 SVGAGI (reference sequence). The CDR3 reads CASSLQGATGELFF. The DNA for the CDR3 is TGTGCCAGCAGTTTACAGGGTGCCACCGGGGAGCTGTTTTTT.

The rearrangement joins TRBV29-1 to TRBJ1-5; tentatively, D is TRBD1 (5 bases). V was shortened by 5 bases and J by 4 bases, with 12 bases between the two germline ends. Germline V CDR1 and CDR2: SQVTM, ANQGSEA. This CDR3 comprises 13 residues. The CDR3 here is CSVRTSGNQPQHF. The CDR3 region has the DNA TGCAGCGTTCGAACGTCAGGGAATCAGCCCCAGCATTTT.

V gene TRBV7-2 combines with J gene TRBJ1-1; perhaps TRBD1 as D (5 bases). This CDR3 spans 16 amino acids. The germline V and J ends were trimmed by 5 bases and 1 base, with 17 bases remaining between them. CDR1 SGHTA and CDR2 FQGNSA come from the germline V gene. CDR3 amino acids: CASSPGAGRGNTEAFF. The CDR3 DNA sequence: TGTGCCAGCAGCCCCGGGGCAGGGCGCGGGAACACTGAAGCTTTCTTT.

The V and J genes are TRBV7-2 and TRBJ2-2, with 7 bases matching TRBD1. CDR1 and CDR2 from the germline V gene are SGHTA and FQGNSA. Germline trimming cut 3 bases from V and 1 base from J; bases unmatched to any gene: 2. The CDR3 runs to 15 residues. This chain's CDR3 is CASSFAGGNTGELFF. The DNA of the CDR3 is TGTGCCAGCAGCTTCGCAGGGGGGAACACCGGGGAGCTGTTTTTT.

This chain links TRBV19 with TRBJ2-3; a weak D match, TRBD2 (6 bases). Trimming left V 4 bases short and J 3 bases short, with 11 bases between. The CDR3 extends over 14 amino acids. The germline gives CDR1 LNHDA, CDR2 SQIVND (reference sequence). In nucleotides, the CDR3 is TGTGCCAGTAGTACCCCCGCGGGGACAGATACGCAGTATTTT. This sequence encodes CASSTPAGTDTQYF.

This clone was found a few times. The CDR3 sequence is CASSAGLMQFF. DNA for the CDR3: TGTGCCAGCAGCGCAGGTCTGATGCAGTTCTTC. The chain recombines TRBV9 with TRBJ2-1; no clear D. Germline V gene data show CDR1 as SGDLS and CDR2 as YYNGEE. The CDR3 runs to 11 residues. V was cut by 3 bases and J by 12 bases, with 10 bases left in between.

The J gene is TRBJ1-2, the V gene TRBV28; no reliable D call. Germline V gene sequence: CDR1 MDHEN, CDR2 SYDVKM. The CDR3 sequence is 15 residues long. The V gene lost 2 bases and the J gene lost 1 base, with 11 bases spanning the gap. This CDR3 reads CASSLSQLINYGYTF. In nucleotides, the CDR3 is TGTGCCAGCAGTTTAAGTCAGCTCATTAACTATGGCTACACCTTC.

The chain combines TRBV5-8 with TRBJ2-1; no firm D call. This CDR3 region has 14 residues. Germline CDR1 is SGHTS and CDR2 is YDEGEE. V lost 6 bases and J lost 0, with 10 bases in between. The CDR3 DNA reads as TGTGCCAGCACCTCAGTCAGCTCCTACAATGAGCAGTTCTTC. It is translated as CASTSVSSYNEQFF. The full variable domain, rest sourced from reference TRBV5-8 and TRBJ2-1, is EAGVTQSPTHLIKTRGQQATLRCSPISGHTSVYWYQQALGLGLQFLLWYDEGEERNRGNFPPRFSGRQFPNYSSELNVNALELEDSALYLCASTSVSSYNEQFFGPGTRLTVL.

The genes are TRBV6-5 and TRBJ1-6; the D gene is possibly TRBD1 (5 bases). CDR3 length: 13 amino acids. The V end lost 6 bases, the J end lost 6 bases, and 9 bases lay between the germline ends. The germline CDR1 and CDR2 sequences are MNHEY and SVGAGI. The CDR3 bases are TGTGCCAGCAGCCGGGGCCTTAATTCACCCCTCCACTTT. It translates to CASSRGLNSPLHF.

The V call is TRBV7-2, the J call TRBJ2-5, with D perhaps matching TRBD1 or TRBD2 (6 bases each). This CDR3 region has 14 residues. Germline CDR1 and CDR2: SGHTA and FQGNSA. V gave up 7 bases and J gave up 5 bases, with 17 bases separating them. The CDR3 reads CASTRGGNWETQYF. DNA for the CDR3: TGTGCCAGCACCCGAGGGGGGAACTGGGAGACCCAGTACTTC.

This clone has just one count. The chain combines TRBV19 with TRBJ1-5, with 7 bases matching TRBD1. CDR3 length equals 14 residues. The V and J ends lost 3 bases and 7 bases, in that order; junction bases with no gene match: 6. The germline V gene has CDR1 LNHDA and CDR2 SQIVND (reference sequence). In DNA form, the CDR3 reads TGTGCCAGTAGTATGGGAGGGGGCGGACAGCCCCAGCATTTT. It specifies CASSMGGGGQPQHF.

The V and J genes are TRBV5-1 and TRBJ1-4; possibly TRBD1 for D (5 bases). Germline V gives CDR1 SGHRS, CDR2 YFSETQ. The CDR3 has 15 residues. V was clipped by 4 bases and J by 3 bases, with 13 bases between them. CDR3 in amino acids: CASSDPGTSNEKLFF. CDR3 in DNA: TGCGCCAGCAGCGACCCGGGGACGTCTAATGAAAAACTGTTTTTT.

This chain links TRBV5-1 with TRBJ2-3; TRBD2 agrees at 13 bases. Germline V gives CDR1 SGHRS, CDR2 YFSETQ. Trimming cost V 5 bases and J 6 bases; bases outside gene matches: 9. This CDR3 region has 16 residues. The CDR3 nucleotides are TGCGCCAGCAGACCGACTAGCGGGGGGACGGGGGATACGCAGTATTTT. This sequence encodes CASRPTSGGTGDTQYF.

CDR3 DNA: TGTGCCAGCAGTTCCTACAGGAACACTGAAGCTTTCTTT. Amino acid sequence: CASSSYRNTEAFF. The chain combines TRBV28 with TRBJ1-1; unclear D gene. CDR1 is MDHEN and CDR2 is SYDVKM in the germline V gene. Trimming shortened V by 4 bases and J by 1 base, and 7 bases separated the two germline ends. CDR3 size: 13 residues.

The V call is TRBV11-3, the J call TRBJ2-3; 7 bases agree with TRBD2. With V trimmed by 5 bases and J by 0 bases, 2 bases remained unmatched. In germline, CDR1 is SGHNT, CDR2 YENEEA. CDR3 size: 14 residues. The CDR3 bases are TGTGCCAGCAGCATGGGACTAAGCACAGATACGCAGTATTTT. Its translation is CASSMGLSTDTQYF.

This clone appeared once. This chain links TRBV28 with TRBJ1-3; D not resolved. The CDR3 covers 15 residues. CDR1 is MDHEN and CDR2 is SYDVKM in the germline V gene. V was cut by 4 bases and J by 0 bases, with 10 bases left in between. CDR3 region: CASSSDMISGNTIYF. CDR3 DNA: TGTGCCAGCAGTTCCGACATGATCTCTGGAAACACCATATATTTT.

The V call is TRBV7-2, the J call TRBJ2-3; a weak D match, TRBD2 (5 bases). The germline V gene encodes CDR1 SGHTA and CDR2 FQGNSA. This CDR3 spans 14 amino acids. V was cut by 1 base and J by 4 bases, with 9 bases left in between. The CDR3: CASSLVLEADTQYF. CDR3 bases: TGTGCCAGCAGCTTAGTTTTGGAGGCAGATACGCAGTATTTT.

The CDR3: CSVYGTGKEGRDTQYF. Written as DNA, the CDR3 is TGCAGCGTTTACGGGACAGGGAAGGAAGGAAGGGATACGCAGTATTTT. V is TRBV29-1 and J is TRBJ2-3; 9 positions match TRBD1. V shed 5 bases and J 6 bases; nucleotides not matched to a gene: 15. The CDR3 loop spans 16 amino acids. Germline V gene lookup returns CDR1 SQVTM and CDR2 ANQGSEA.

The rearrangement uses TRBV6-1 and TRBJ1-4; D is undetermined. The CDR3 length is 14 residues. The V gene's germline CDR1 is MNHNS and CDR2 SASEGT. The germline V and J ends were trimmed by 3 bases and 4 bases, with 9 bases remaining between them. The CDR3 region has the DNA TGTGCCAGCAGTGACAACCGTGGTAATGAAAAACTGTTTTTT. Residues: CASSDNRGNEKLFF.

The chain links TRBV27 to TRBJ1-5; possibly TRBD1 for D (6 bases). V was trimmed by 5 bases and J by 1 base, leaving 9 bases between them. The V gene's germline CDR1 is MNHEY and CDR2 SMNVEV (reference sequence). This CDR3 is 14 amino acids long. This chain's CDR3 is CASSPTGSNQPQHF. The DNA for the CDR3 is TGTGCCAGCAGTCCTACAGGGAGCAATCAGCCCCAGCATTTT.

CDR3 protein: CASTPLANGGTEAFF. In DNA form, the CDR3 reads TGTGCCAGCACCCCCTTAGCAAATGGGGGCACTGAAGCTTTCTTT. The rearrangement joins TRBV7-7 to TRBJ1-1; weak D call: TRBD1 (5 bases). The CDR3 is 15 residues long. Germline values: CDR1 SSHAT, CDR2 FNYEAQ (reference sequence). The V end was cut by 7 bases, the J end by 4 bases, with 19 bases between.

The chain uses TRBV5-6 and TRBJ2-5; D could derive from TRBD1 or TRBD2 (6 bases each). Trimming left V 1 base short and J 5 bases short, with 15 bases between. CDR1 and CDR2 from the germline V gene are SGHDT and YYEEEE. There are 15 residues in the CDR3. CDR3 amino acids: CASSLHGGPGETQYF. The CDR3 DNA reads as TGTGCCAGCAGCTTGCACGGGGGCCCCGGGGAGACCCAGTACTTC.

This chain connects TRBV27 to TRBJ2-2; D is unresolved. This CDR3 is 13 amino acids long. Trimming pared 8 bases from V and 9 bases from J, leaving 16 bases between. Germline V gene sequence: CDR1 MNHEY, CDR2 SMNVEV (reference sequence). CDR3 bases: TGTGCCAGCCAAGACATGCCCGCCCGGGAGCTGTTTTTT. This sequence encodes CASQDMPARELFF.

This chain links TRBV4-1 with TRBJ1-1; no reliable D call. CDR3 size: 11 residues. Germline V gene sequence: CDR1 MGHRA, CDR2 YSYEKL. Trimming pared 6 bases from V and 1 base from J, leaving 3 bases between. The CDR3 DNA sequence: TGCGCCAGCAGTCAGAACACTGAAGCTTTCTTT. This sequence encodes CASSQNTEAFF.

The gene calls are TRBV27 and TRBJ1-5; 10 nucleotides agree with TRBD1. The CDR3 is 16 amino acids. The V gene's germline CDR1 is MNHEY and CDR2 SMNVEV (reference sequence). Losses at the gene ends were 0 bases for V and 9 bases for J; bases not matched to a gene: 8. CDR3 DNA sequence: TGTGCCAGCAGTTTATCGAGGACAGGGGGTTCCGGGCCCCAGCATTTT. This sequence encodes CASSLSRTGGSGPQHF.

This clone showed up just once. The J gene is TRBJ2-3, the V gene TRBV4-3; 13 positions agree with TRBD2. The germline V gene encodes CDR1 LGHNA and CDR2 YSLEER. This CDR3 contains 16 residues. With 5 bases clipped from V and 5 bases from J, the junction kept 7 bases outside the gene matches. CDR3 in amino acids: CASSTRLAGGIDTQYF. Written as DNA, the CDR3 is TGCGCCAGCAGCACCCGACTAGCGGGGGGTATAGATACGCAGTATTTT.

This clone was found once. The CDR3 sequence: CASSIGRGGEQFF. The CDR3 nucleotides are TGTGCCAGTAGTATAGGGCGGGGCGGTGAGCAGTTCTTC. The chain couples TRBV19 to TRBJ2-1, with D tentatively TRBD2 (6 bases). Germline-derived CDR1 and CDR2 are LNHDA and SQIVND (reference sequence). This CDR3 has 13 residues. V was pared by 1 base and J by 9 bases, with 10 bases between.

V and J are TRBV11-1 and TRBJ1-2, with a tentative D call TRBD1 (5 bases). V shed 3 bases and J shed 5 bases, with 13 bases lying between them. Germline CDR1 and CDR2: SGHAT and FQDESV (reference sequence). The CDR3 is 14 amino acids. The CDR3 here is CASSFGQGLYGYTF. DNA of the CDR3: TGTGCCAGCAGCTTCGGTCAGGGACTTTATGGCTACACCTTC.

This clone is a singleton in its sample. This chain connects TRBV18 to TRBJ2-3, with 13 positions matching TRBD2. J gave up 4 bases and V 6 bases, and 4 bases lay outside the gene matches. The CDR3 runs 15 residues. In germline, CDR1 is KGHSH, CDR2 LQKENI. CDR3 bases: TGTGCCAGCTCGGGACTAGCGGGAACTTCAGATACGCAGTATTTT. Its protein is CASSGLAGTSDTQYF.